The 3 T cell receptor beta chains listed next were all sequenced from one sample in a study of blood T cell repertoires in COVID-19. The method was immunoSEQ multiplex PCR; TCRdb's version includes in-frame clones alone and lacks a portion of them. Here the sample spans around 450,000 clones, roughly 91% being singletons. Material for sequencing was PBMCs or T cells enriched from blood (not recorded which). The receptor set was obtained from a man younger than 35 who had recovered from COVID-19.

On this clone: The same CDR3 can be traced to other DNA sequences in this sample. The chain links TRBV30 to TRBJ2-2; D not certain. The CDR3 extends over 14 amino acids. The germline CDR1 and CDR2 sequences are GTSNPN and SVGIG (reference sequence). With 1 base removed from V and 2 bases from J, the gap between germline ends came to 8 bases. In DNA, the CDR3 is TGTGCCTGGAGTGGGCTCCCAAACACCGGGGAGCTGTTTTTT. It specifies CAWSGLPNTGELFF.

The chain recombines TRBV30 with TRBJ1-2; TRBD1 might be the D (5 bases). Trimming took 2 bases from V and 6 from J, leaving 10 bases between them. The CDR3 totals 12 residues. Germline CDR1 reads GTSNPN; CDR2 reads SVGIG (reference sequence). CDR3 loop: CAWSSQGDGYTF. CDR3 in DNA: TGTGCCTGGAGTTCGCAGGGCGATGGCTACACCTTC.

The chain uses TRBV5-1 and TRBJ1-1, with TRBD1 matching 7 bases. CDR3 length: 15 amino acids. Germline CDR1 reads SGHRS; CDR2 reads YFSETQ. V lost 2 bases to trimming and J lost 4 bases; unmatched junction nucleotides: 8. The CDR3 spells CASSLETGKSTEAFF. The CDR3 DNA is TGCGCCAGCAGCTTAGAGACAGGGAAATCCACTGAAGCTTTCTTT.